This T cell receptor beta chain comes out of a study of blood T cell repertoires in COVID-19. Authors' methods: Estimates of nucleated cell counts were drawn from the amplification of reference gene primers. TCRdb keeps only in-frame clones here, not all; method: immunoSEQ multiplex PCR. V and J calls and clone size are given by that table; D and trimming were obtained from the DNA. The sample holds approximately 220,000 clones; about four fifths are singletons and the top ten take approximately 4%. Participant ages covered roughly 18 to 89 years across some 25 US areas. Someone with COVID-19 had been met by exposed participants within 2 weeks before study entry. CDR3 length equals 13 residues. Germline V lookup: CDR1 MDHEN, CDR2 SYDVKM. Trimming shortened V by 8 bases and J by 0 bases, and 11 bases separated the two germline ends.

The V and J genes are TRBV28 and TRBJ2-7, with D maybe TRBD2 (5 bases). The sample was PBMCs or T cells enriched from blood (not recorded which). This TCR was recovered from a middle-aged woman who had been exposed to COVID-19. The CDR3 DNA sequence: TGTGCCAGCTTGTCCGGGAACTCCTACGAGCAGTACTTC. Its protein product is CASLSGNSYEQYF.